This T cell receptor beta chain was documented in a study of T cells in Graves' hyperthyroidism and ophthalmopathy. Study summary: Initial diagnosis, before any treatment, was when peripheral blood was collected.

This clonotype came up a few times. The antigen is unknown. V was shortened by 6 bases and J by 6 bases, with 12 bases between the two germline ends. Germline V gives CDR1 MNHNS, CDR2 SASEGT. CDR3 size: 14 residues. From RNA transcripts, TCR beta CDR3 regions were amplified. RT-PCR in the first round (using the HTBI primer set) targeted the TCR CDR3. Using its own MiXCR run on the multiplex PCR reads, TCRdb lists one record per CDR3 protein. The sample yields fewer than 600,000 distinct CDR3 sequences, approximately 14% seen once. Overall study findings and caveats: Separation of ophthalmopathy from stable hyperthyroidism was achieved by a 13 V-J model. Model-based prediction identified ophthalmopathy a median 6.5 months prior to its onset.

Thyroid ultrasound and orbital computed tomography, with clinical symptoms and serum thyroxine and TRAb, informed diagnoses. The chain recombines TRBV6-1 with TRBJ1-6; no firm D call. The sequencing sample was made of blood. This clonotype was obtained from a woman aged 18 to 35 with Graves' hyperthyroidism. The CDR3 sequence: CASRGDMPNSPLHF. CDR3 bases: TGTGCCAGCAGAGGAGACATGCCTAATTCACCCCTCCACTTT.